This record covers a single T cell receptor (beta chain). A read error is possible here, since a much larger clone lies one base away. TCR beta CDR3 amplification used RNA transcripts. Second-round multiplex PCR came after a first-round RT-PCR that employed HTBI primers. TCRdb re-analysed the multiplex PCR reads in MiXCR, keeping a single row per CDR3 protein. Altogether over a million distinct CDR3 sequences are present, about 36% being singletons, with the ten largest covering approximately 12%. The CDR3 is 13 amino acids. Germline CDR1 and CDR2: SGHVS and FNYEAQ. The germline V and J ends were trimmed by 5 bases and 6 bases, with 10 bases remaining between them. The sample is drawn from a study of Graves' ophthalmopathy and Graves' hyperthyroidism.

Source material: peripheral blood or thyroid tissue (not recorded which). This sequence originates from an adult man with Graves' hyperthyroidism. J is TRBJ2-2 and V is TRBV7-6; D perhaps matches TRBD2 (5 bases). The CDR3 nucleotides read TGTGCCAGCAGCCCCCGGCGGGCCGGGGAGCTGTTTTTT. Translated, it gives CASSPRRAGELFF.